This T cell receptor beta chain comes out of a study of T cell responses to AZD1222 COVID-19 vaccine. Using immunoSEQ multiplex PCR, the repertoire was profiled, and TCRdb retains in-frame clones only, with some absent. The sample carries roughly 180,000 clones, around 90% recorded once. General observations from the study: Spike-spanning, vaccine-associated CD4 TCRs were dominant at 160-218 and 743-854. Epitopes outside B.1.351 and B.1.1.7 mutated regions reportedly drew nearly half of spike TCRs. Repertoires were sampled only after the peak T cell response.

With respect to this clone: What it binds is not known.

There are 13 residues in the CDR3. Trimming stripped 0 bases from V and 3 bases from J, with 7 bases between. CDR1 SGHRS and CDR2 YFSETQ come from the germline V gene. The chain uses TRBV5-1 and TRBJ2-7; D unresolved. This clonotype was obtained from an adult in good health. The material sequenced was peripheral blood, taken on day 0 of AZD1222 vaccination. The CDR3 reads CASSLVFGYEQYF. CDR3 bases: TGCGCCAGCAGCTTGGTGTTCGGCTACGAGCAGTACTTC.